This T cell receptor beta chain was sequenced for a study of shared clonotypes between healthy human individuals. Study details: In total, the donors were two women and a few men aged 18 to 49. Three plates were used per donor for CD4 naive, three for CD4 memory, two for CD8 naive and one for CD8 memory. Findings and caveats of the study: Few donors restricted represented genetic and exposure-history diversity.

Of note for this clone: What it binds is unknown.

Study processing details: ImmunoSEQ yielded junction-only sequences lacking quality scores, so filtering differed. TCRdb's copy holds only in-frame clones and misses some; the assay was immunoSEQ multiplex PCR. That table gives V, J and clone size, and the DNA gave D and trimming. The sample lists around 1.9 million clones; about 93% were seen once. CDR1 and CDR2 from the germline V gene are ENHRY and SYGVKD. V was pared by 4 bases and J by 2 bases, with 4 bases of the junction left unmatched. The CDR3 is made up of 16 amino acids. Terminally differentiated effector memory CD45RA+ cells were excluded by CCR7 positive selection of CD45RO-negative cells.

The sample comprised naive CD8+ T cells from PBMCs. The chain uses TRBV10-3 and TRBJ2-3, with 12 bases aligning to TRBD2. This clonotype was obtained from a young man in good health. Some clones in this sample may be carry-over from other donors' samples. The CDR3 DNA reads TGTGCCATCAGTGCTGGACTAGCGGGGTTCACAGATACGCAGTATTTT. This gives the protein CAISAGLAGFTDTQYF.